This T cell receptor beta chain came from a study of identical twins (dated by TCRdb to about 2016). For the wider study: TCR alpha and beta repertoires from monozygotic twins, unrelated adults of various ages and cord blood were deep-sequenced to test whether fetal clonotypes persist. To rule out contamination, the twin experiments were replicated at different times with different library preparation protocols.

The paper as a whole reports these results and caveats: In beta out-of-frame sequences, excess twin sharing was weaker, because having fewer shared sequences lowered the signal-to-noise ratio. Fewer insertions were carried by abundant cord blood beta clonotypes, a similar but weaker trend appeared in young adult naive repertoires, and no such trend appeared in memory repertoires. Because the same donors could not be followed over many years, the conclusions relied on cross-sectional statistical analysis. Out-of-frame TCR alpha sequences shared between twins showed an excess of low generation-probability sequences compared with coincidental sharing between unrelated individuals. Invariant T cells such as MAIT and iNKT could partly confound zero-insertion analyses, although diverse VJ usage argued against such confounding for most clonotypes. Recombination models systematically underestimated out-of-frame TCR alpha sharing in monozygotic twins but agreed with sharing between unrelated individuals.

Every donor in the study was a healthy Caucasian. Three unrelated non-twin adults were also sequenced: a male aged 18 to 30, a male aged 50 to 59 and a female aged 50 to 59. Using Miltenyi CD45RO+ enrichment and human naive T-cell isolation kits, memory (CD45RO+) and naive T cells were isolated from PBMC. Concerning this clonotype: Its antigen specificity is not known. Base quality data are lacking; no much larger clone is found one base away.

Library generation was performed with 5' RACE. Sequenced using an Illumina HiSeq 2000. Template switching introduced a universal primer binding site; the final cDNA contained a unique molecular identifier, enabling accurate counting of TCR cDNA molecules. Specific primers in the conserved constant-segment region were used to synthesize first-strand cDNA for TCR alpha and beta chains. To control for contamination, every cDNA library carried two barcodes: a SMART-Mk sample barcode plus Illumina barcodes. TruSeq adapter sequences, together with Illumina sample barcodes, were added in two successive PCR steps. Sequencing of the TCR alpha and beta cDNA libraries was done on the Illumina HiSeq platform using custom primers. As for the original processing: MiGEC processed the raw reads to extract unique molecular identifiers, while MiXCR was used to determine the CDR3 positions. For each individual, recombination models were inferred using an EM algorithm with the repgenHMM and IGoR tools. Shared clonotype analysis was performed with the tcR package in R, normalizing sharing by the product of cloneset sizes. To study raw recombination free of thymic and clonal selection effects, out-of-frame nonproductive sequences were analyzed. TCRdb's own reprocessing of the public reads used fastp at Q25 and MiXCR and kept productive beta chains. Here each entry gathers all rows of one CDR3 protein and keeps the most common genes and DNA. The V and J calls and clone size are TCRdb's, not the authors'. For this sample there are 350,000 to 450,000 distinct CDR3 sequences; about 18% appear just once. The top ten clonotypes cover 9.5% to 15% of the sample.

Material for sequencing was naive T cells sorted from blood. Reading the label with the study, this specimen's cell subset or site is: cells isolated with a human naive T-cell isolation kit. The TCR comes from a man aged 45-65 years in good health.

The CDR3 protein sequence reads: CATSDNIIAENFYTDTQYF. The DNA sequence is as follows: TGTGCCACCAGTGACAATATAATTGCAGAGAACTTCTACACAGATACGCAGTATTTT. The chain is assembled from TRBV24-1 and TRBJ2-3, with the D gene too uncertain to name. V is shortened by 4 bases, J by 2 bases, and the region joining them spans 24 bases. CDR1 and CDR2 are read off the germline V gene as KGHDR and SFDVKD. Reading from cysteine to phenylalanine, the CDR3 counts 19 amino acids. CDR3 DNA only is kept here, 57 bases in frame from base 1.